Shown below are 15 T cell receptor beta chains from a single sample sequenced in a study of CD8+ T cells in alopecia areata. Punch biopsies of lesional scalp, plus peripheral blood, were taken from alopecia areata patients. Extraction of RNA preceded its reverse transcription into cDNA, which served as the sequencing template. Some clones are missing from TCRdb's copy, which holds only in-frame ones; the method was immunoSEQ multiplex PCR. The repertoire holds 7,500 to 8,000 clones, with approximately 70% as singletons. Here the sequenced sample was skin, taken at week 0. The receptors were sampled from a human donor with alopecia areata.

This clone has just one count. The CDR3 loop is CAISEWLVRARNEKLFF. CDR3 DNA sequence: TGTGCCATCAGTGAGTGGCTGGTTCGAGCTAGGAATGAAAAACTGTTTTTT. The chain is built from TRBV10-3 and TRBJ1-4, with no clear D. V was pared by 1 base and J by 5 bases, with 17 bases between. Germline loops: CDR1 ENHRY, CDR2 SYGVKD. The CDR3 has 17 residues.

The chain is built from TRBV14 and TRBJ2-6; a weak D match, TRBD1 (5 bases). The CDR3 spans 18 residues. Between the trimmed V and J ends, which lost 3 bases and 2 bases, there was a span of 17 bases. The germline V gene encodes CDR1 SGHDN and CDR2 FVKESK. CDR3 sequence (DNA): TGTGCCAGCAGCCATTATGCAGGGATGTTAGCTGGGGCCAACGTCCTGACTTTC. Amino acid sequence: CASSHYAGMLAGANVLTF.

The V and J genes are TRBV5-1 and TRBJ2-7, with TRBD1 identical over 8 bases. The CDR3 spans 15 residues. The V gene's germline CDR1 is SGHRS and CDR2 YFSETQ. V lost 4 bases, J lost 4 bases, and 10 bases stayed unmatched. CDR3: CASSTPGGESYEQYF. The CDR3 nucleotides read TGCGCCAGCAGCACACCAGGGGGCGAATCGTACGAGCAGTACTTC.

This clone was picked up a small number of times. This rearrangement joins TRBV5-1 to TRBJ2-3; unclear D gene. V was pared by 4 bases and J by 2 bases, with 11 bases between. Germline-derived CDR1 and CDR2 are SGHRS and YFSETQ. The CDR3 has 14 residues. CDR3 amino acids: CASSVDRFTDTQYF. The CDR3 DNA follows: TGCGCCAGCAGCGTGGACCGGTTCACAGATACGCAGTATTTT.

The V gene is TRBV7-8, the J gene TRBJ2-3; D is unresolved. From germline, CDR1 is SGHVS and CDR2 FQNEAQ. The CDR3 sequence is 13 residues long. V lost 5 bases and J lost 3, with 9 bases in between. The CDR3 DNA reads as TGTGCCAGCAGCAAAAGCAGAACAGATACGCAGTATTTT. Protein: CASSKSRTDTQYF.

The chain couples TRBV9 to TRBJ2-2; tentatively, D is TRBD1 or TRBD2 (5 bases each). Germline lookup yields CDR1 SGDLS and CDR2 YYNGEE. The CDR3 totals 12 residues. Trimming pared 2 bases from V and 10 bases from J, leaving 9 bases between. The CDR3 region has the DNA TGTGCCAGCAGCGTCAGAGGGGCGGAGCTGTTTTTT. Translation gives CASSVRGAELFF. The full variable domain, completed using reference TRBV9 and TRBJ2-2, is DSGVTQTPKHLITATGQRVTLRCSPRSGDLSVYWYQQSLDQGLQFLIQYYNGEERAKGNILERFSAQQFPDLHSELNLSSLELGDSALYFCASSVRGAELFFGEGSRLTVL.

The chain carries TRBV6-9 and TRBJ1-5; D is unclear. The germline V gene encodes CDR1 MNHGY and CDR2 SVAAGI. The V end lost 7 bases, the J end lost 2 bases, and 6 bases lay between the germline ends. The CDR3 contains 12 residues. This chain's CDR3 is CASTGGNQPQHF. In DNA, the CDR3 is TGTGCCAGCACCGGCGGCAATCAGCCCCAGCATTTT.

The rearrangement uses TRBV7-9 and TRBJ2-5, with D hard to call. Trimming left V 1 base short and J 2 bases short, with 5 bases between. CDR3 length: 13 residues. CDR1 is SEHNR and CDR2 is FQNEAQ in the germline V gene (reference sequence). CDR3 region: CASSLGHQETQYF. DNA for the CDR3: TGTGCCAGCAGCTTAGGACATCAAGAGACCCAGTACTTC.

This chain joins TRBV14 and TRBJ2-7; D remains ambiguous. V lost 1 base, J lost 4 bases, and 11 bases lay in between. The CDR3 totals 14 residues. The germline V gene encodes CDR1 SGHDN and CDR2 FVKESK. CDR3 DNA: TGTGCCAGCAGCCAAGGGTTAAGGAATTACGAGCAGTACTTC. It translates to CASSQGLRNYEQYF.

V is TRBV9 and J is TRBJ1-2, with D perhaps matching TRBD1 (5 bases). The germline V gene encodes CDR1 SGDLS and CDR2 YYNGEE. Trimming cost V 1 base and J 2 bases, with 6 bases left between them. The CDR3 contains 13 residues. This chain's CDR3 is CASSVSGNYGYTF. Written as DNA, the CDR3 is TGTGCCAGCAGCGTATCAGGGAACTATGGCTACACCTTC.

The V gene is TRBV2, the J gene TRBJ1-5; D is uncertain. V lost 6 bases and J 4 bases, leaving 13 bases between the germline ends. The CDR3 length is 14 residues. Germline loops: CDR1 SNHLY, CDR2 FYNNEI. CDR3 protein: CASRADPPNQPQHF. DNA of the CDR3: TGTGCCAGCAGGGCCGATCCTCCTAATCAGCCCCAGCATTTT. Filled out from reference TRBV2 and TRBJ1-5, the complete variable domain reads EPEVTQTPSHQVTQMGQEVILRCVPISNHLYFYWYRQILGQKVEFLVSFYNNEISEKSEIFDDQFSVERPDGSNFTLKIRSTKLEDSAMYFCASRADPPNQPQHFGDGTRLSIL.

This clone was observed once. Mismatch with germline at one junction end may stem from a read error. The V gene is TRBV6-1, the J gene TRBJ1-6; no clear D. The CDR3 runs 13 residues. The V gene's germline CDR1 is MNHNS and CDR2 SASEGT. CDR3 amino acids: CASSEEVLSPLHF. The CDR3 DNA sequence: TGTGCCAGCAGCGAAGAGGTTCTTTCACCCCTCCACTTT.

The rearrangement joins TRBV13 to TRBJ1-6; D gene uncertain. V dropped 0 bases and J dropped 0 bases, with 3 bases sitting between them. The germline CDR1 and CDR2 sequences are PRHDT and FYEKMQ (reference sequence). The CDR3 covers 15 residues. DNA of the CDR3: TGTGCCAGCAGCTTAGGGGGCTCCTATAATTCACCCCTCCACTTT. Encoded protein: CASSLGGSYNSPLHF.

The V gene is TRBV27, the J gene TRBJ1-1, with 8 positions matching TRBD1. V was clipped by 5 bases and J by 5 bases; unmatched bases: 7. This CDR3 spans 14 amino acids. The V gene's germline CDR1 is MNHEY and CDR2 SMNVEV (reference sequence). The CDR3 coding sequence is TGTGCCAGCAGTCCCGGACAGGGCTGGACTGAAGCTTTCTTT. Protein: CASSPGQGWTEAFF.

This chain uses TRBV10-1 with TRBJ2-7, with D possibly matching TRBD2 (6 bases). This CDR3 comprises 12 residues. CDR1 is WNHNN and CDR2 is SYGVQD in the germline V gene (reference sequence). V was shortened by 4 bases and J by 6 bases, with 10 bases between the two germline ends. The CDR3 DNA sequence: TGCGCCAGCAGTGGGGACTGGACCGAGCAGTACTTC. Amino acids: CASSGDWTEQYF.